The entry below gives a single T cell receptor (beta chain) sequence along with its context. The CDR3 runs to 13 residues. The germline CDR1 and CDR2 sequences are LGHNA and YSLEER. V lost 4 bases and J lost 7, with 10 bases in between. These data originate in a study of OX40 agonist ivuxolimab in advanced cancers. Data came from immunoSEQ multiplex PCR; TCRdb stores just in-frame clones and leaves some out. The sample shows approximately 52,000 clones, about 88% of them seen only once. The material sequenced was CD4+ or CD8+ T cells sorted from blood, taken in a trial of the OX40 agonist ivuxolimab. The source of this sequence is an adult with an advanced solid tumor such as melanoma, head and neck, liver or kidney cancer. The genes are TRBV4-3 and TRBJ2-2; D is undetermined. The CDR3 sequence is CASSLRIGGELFF. The CDR3, as DNA: TGCGCCAGCAGCCTAAGAATAGGCGGGGAGCTGTTTTTT.